This entry features one T cell receptor (beta chain) sequence. The antigen remains unidentified. This specimen belongs to a study of cytomegalovirus exposure and HLA in healthy donors. Sequencing used immunoSEQ multiplex PCR; TCRdb keeps in-frame clones, though not all of them. The data show around 300,000 clones, 88% seen once. An approximately 130-subject validation cohort, separate from the 666-subject first cohort, supplied the donors. CDR3 length: 15 amino acids. V lost 2 bases to trimming and J lost 4 bases, with 14 bases between them. CDR1 and CDR2 from the germline V gene are MNHNS and SASEGT. Overall study findings and caveats: Reports credit the classifier with highly specific, highly sensitive diagnosis of cytomegalovirus status. Altogether, some 170 TCR beta chains were recorded as cytomegalovirus-associated.

This chain uses TRBV6-1 with TRBJ1-2; D unclear. The TCR originated in a man aged 30 to 45 in good health and CMV-seronegative. The sample was PBMCs. The CDR3 is CASSESIGPTYGYTF. The CDR3 DNA follows: TGTGCCAGCAGTGAATCGATCGGTCCCACCTATGGCTACACCTTC.